The T cell receptor (beta chain) under discussion was sequenced for a study of T cell repertoires in cytomegalovirus infection. Study-level information: HLA-C-restricted CMV epitopes, recently identified, and well-studied HLA-B-restricted ones were used by the study. An indication of both CMV infection and matching HLA type came from public TCR beta signatures. The study's findings and limits: Dominant in the ex vivo response were TCR beta clonotypes restricted by HLA-C and specific for CMV. Summed public TCR beta family frequency identified CMV carriers bearing the relevant HLA.

Germline V gene lookup returns CDR1 MNHNY and CDR2 SVGAGI (reference sequence). Trimming pared 5 bases from V and 3 bases from J, leaving 15 bases between. CDR3 size: 15 residues. Only a few counts were recorded for this clonotype. Its antigen is not identified. TCRdb redid the calling of the reads with MiXCR, one entry per CDR3 protein. In the table there are about 360,000 distinct CDR3 sequences, approximately 35% of which are singletons. The sequence was obtained from a human donor in good health (CMV status not recorded). Some clones in this sample may be carry-over from other donors' samples. The chain has TRBV6-6 and TRBJ2-3; tentative D call: TRBD1 (6 bases). The sample here was cultured PBMCs, taken from culture after CMV antigen stimulation. The CDR3 here is CASSHPRGETDTQYF. The CDR3 nucleotides are TGTGCCAGCAGTCACCCCAGGGGTGAGACAGATACGCAGTATTTT.